Presented here are 18 T cell receptor beta chains from one specimen sequenced in a study of glioma-infiltrating T cells. Amplification of TCR alpha and beta CDR3 regions from RNA used iRepertoire nested multiplex PCR. TCRdb reprocessed the multiplex PCR reads with MiXCR, giving one entry per CDR3 protein. The profile shows more than 300,000 distinct CDR3 sequences, 41% of them singletons. Sequencing was done on a sample of glioma tissue, nonneoplastic brain tissue, or PBMCs (not recorded which). The receptors stem from a human donor with low-grade glioma or glioblastoma, undergoing nonglioma brain surgery, or in good health (not recorded which).

This chain joins TRBV28 and TRBJ1-2; D uncertain. This CDR3 region has 14 residues. Trimming removed 6 bases at V and 0 bases at J, with 11 bases between. Germline V gene lookup returns CDR1 MDHEN and CDR2 SYDVKM. The CDR3 DNA reads as TGTGCCAGCAGCCGACCAGGTACTAACTATGGCTACACCTTC. Amino acid sequence: CASSRPGTNYGYTF.

With regard to this clonotype: Given a much more abundant clone one base away, this may be a read error. The chain is built from TRBV27 and TRBJ2-7; D gene ambiguous. Trimming shortened V by 3 bases and J by 0 bases, and 9 bases separated the two germline ends. The germline V gene has CDR1 MNHEY and CDR2 SMNVEV (reference sequence). This CDR3 has 14 amino acids. CDR3 DNA: TGTGCCAGCAGTTTTAAAGTAGACTCCTACGAGCAGTACTTC. Amino acids: CASSFKVDSYEQYF.

The chain is built from TRBV6-2 or TRBV6-3 and TRBJ2-7; perhaps TRBD2 as D (6 bases). V dropped 7 bases and J dropped 0 bases, with 16 bases sitting between them. The germline gives CDR1 MNHEY, CDR2 SVGEGT. The CDR3 runs 15 residues. The CDR3: CASTLGGVSSYEQYF. CDR3 coding DNA: TGTGCCAGCACCCTCGGCGGGGTCTCCTCCTACGAGCAGTACTTC.

This rearrangement joins TRBV27 to TRBJ2-3; 9 bases match TRBD2. The CDR3 has 17 amino acids. Germline V gene data show CDR1 as MNHEY and CDR2 as SMNVEV (reference sequence). The junction had 14 bases not matched to a gene; V was cut back by 6 bases and J by 4 bases. In nucleotides, the CDR3 is TGTGCCAGCAGCGGGGACTGGTGGCGGGAGGGGTCAGATACGCAGTATTTT. Protein sequence: CASSGDWWREGSDTQYF.

Only one count was recorded for this clonotype. One end of the junction does not line up with germline, which may come from a read error. CDR3 protein: CATSWDSGSDTQYF. CDR3 in DNA: TGCGCCACCAGCTGGGACAGTGGCTCAGATACGCAGTATTTT. The V gene is TRBV5-1, the J gene TRBJ2-3, with 7 bases matching TRBD1. The length of the CDR3 is 14 residues. CDR1 SGHRS and CDR2 YFSETQ come from the germline V gene.

This chain connects TRBV25-1 to TRBJ1-2; possibly TRBD1 for D (5 bases). Germline loops: CDR1 MGHDK, CDR2 SYGVNS. The CDR3 sequence is 13 residues long. Trimming pared 2 bases from V and 7 bases from J, leaving 11 bases between. CDR3 bases: TGTGCCAGCAGTGAAACAGGAACGCTTGGCTACACCTTC. Residues: CASSETGTLGYTF.

This clonotype was observed many times. The chain joins TRBV6-1 to TRBJ1-2; D may be TRBD1 (5 bases). This CDR3 is 14 amino acids long. The germline CDR1 and CDR2 sequences are MNHNS and SASEGT. The germline V and J ends were trimmed by 7 bases and 4 bases, with 16 bases remaining between them. The CDR3 region has the DNA TGTGCCAGCACCTACCAAAGGGGATTCTATGGCTACACCTTC. It codes for CASTYQRGFYGYTF.

The V gene is TRBV6-2 or TRBV6-3, the J gene TRBJ2-7; weak D call: TRBD2 (6 bases). Germline V gives CDR1 MNHEY, CDR2 SVGEGT. CDR3 length: 14 residues. The V end lost 6 bases, the J end lost 4 bases, and 16 bases lay between the germline ends. CDR3: CASRKPGDRYEQYF. The DNA for the CDR3 is TGTGCCAGCAGAAAACCGGGAGACCGGTACGAGCAGTACTTC.

This clonotype was observed a handful of times. The V call is TRBV7-6, the J call TRBJ2-5; 9 positions agree with TRBD1. Per the germline V gene, CDR1 is SGHVS and CDR2 is FNYEAQ. The CDR3 is 17 amino acids. J was trimmed by 4 bases and V by 0 bases; bases with no gene match: 9. The chain's CDR3 is CASSLAGTGIFRETQYF. CDR3 in DNA: TGTGCCAGCAGCTTAGCAGGGACAGGGATATTTCGAGAGACCCAGTACTTC.

This clonotype has a handful of counts. This chain connects TRBV14 to TRBJ2-1, with 9 bases that match TRBD2. The CDR3 totals 16 residues. Losses at the gene ends were 1 base for V and 4 bases for J; bases not matched to a gene: 5. Germline V gives CDR1 SGHDN, CDR2 FVKESK. The chain's CDR3 is CASSQGSGLAYNEQFF. Written as DNA, the CDR3 is TGTGCCAGCAGCCAAGGATCGGGACTAGCTTACAATGAGCAGTTCTTC.

The genes are TRBV25-1 and TRBJ2-3; 7 nucleotides agree with TRBD1. The CDR3 has 18 residues. Unmatched junction bases numbered 19, after V lost 8 bases and J lost 2 bases. Germline CDR1 MGHDK, CDR2 SYGVNS. CDR3 nucleotide sequence: TGTGCCAGCTCCTCGGGACAGCCTCCCTTTGGAGACACAGATACGCAGTATTTT. Its protein product is CASSSGQPPFGDTDTQYF.

In its sample, this clonotype was seen many times. The CDR3 loop reads CASSWDLWTEAFF. Written as DNA, the CDR3 is TGTGCCAGCAGCTGGGATCTCTGGACTGAAGCTTTCTTT. The chain has TRBV7-2 and TRBJ1-1; D gene uncertain. The CDR3 totals 13 residues. The germline V and J ends were trimmed by 4 bases and 5 bases, with 11 bases remaining between them. Germline values: CDR1 SGHTA, CDR2 FQGNSA.

Note on this clonotype: A clone one base away is much larger, so this may be a read error. V is TRBV28 and J is TRBJ2-7, with D possibly TRBD1 on 5 matching bases. The CDR3 length is 14 residues. Germline assignment: CDR1 MDHEN and CDR2 SYDVKM. The CDR3 loop reads CASSLRQLRGEQHF. CDR3 DNA sequence: TGTGCCAGCAGTTTAAGACAGCTTAGAGGCGAGCAGCACTTC.

To note about this clonotype: This may come from a read error, since a much larger clone is one base off. This chain uses TRBV20-1 with TRBJ2-1, with D possibly TRBD1 on 5 matching bases. The CDR3 consists of 15 residues. From germline, CDR1 is DFQATT and CDR2 SNEGSKA (reference sequence). V lost 3 bases to trimming and J lost 10 bases, with 22 bases between them. CDR3 region: CSARDIATASYEQFF. The DNA for the CDR3 is TGCAGTGCTAGGGACATCGCAACCGCCTCCTACGAGCAGTTCTTC.

In the case of this clonotype: Sequence at one end of the junction differs from germline and may be a read error. V and J are TRBV6-1 and TRBJ2-5; 11 bases are shared with TRBD2. There are 17 residues in the CDR3. Germline assignment: CDR1 MNHNS and CDR2 SASEGT. CDR3: CACSDLFGTSGQETQYF. DNA of the CDR3: TGTGCCTGCAGTGACCTATTCGGGACTAGCGGACAAGAGACCCAGTACTTC.

The sample holds a few counts of this clonotype. The chain links TRBV4-2 to TRBJ2-1; 11 bases align to TRBD2. The CDR3 is 17 amino acids. CDR1 LGHNA and CDR2 YNFKEQ come from the germline V gene. V trimming: 0 bases; J trimming: 1 base; junction bases outside the gene matches: 2. The CDR3 DNA reads TGTGCCAGCAGCCAAGAAGTAGCGGGAGGGTCCTACAATGAGCAGTTCTTC. This gives the protein CASSQEVAGGSYNEQFF.

Only a few counts were recorded for this clonotype. The chain uses TRBV20-1 and TRBJ1-5; possibly TRBD1 for D (5 bases). The CDR3 extends over 16 amino acids. V lost 6 bases and J lost 5, with 23 bases in between. CDR1 is DFQATT and CDR2 is SNEGSKA in the germline V gene (reference sequence). As DNA, the CDR3 is TGCAGTGCCACCCGTGTCGGCGGGACCTTGTATCAGCCCCAGCATTTT. Translating gives CSATRVGGTLYQPQHF.

About this clonotype: One base away lies a much larger clone, so this may be a sequencing read error. CDR3 DNA sequence: TGTGGCAGCCTACCCCCCCTCAGCGGTTATGGCTACACCTTC. Protein product: CGSLPPLSGYGYTF. This chain joins TRBV28 and TRBJ1-2; no firm D call. CDR1 and CDR2 from the germline V gene are MDHEN and SYDVKM. This CDR3 has 14 residues.